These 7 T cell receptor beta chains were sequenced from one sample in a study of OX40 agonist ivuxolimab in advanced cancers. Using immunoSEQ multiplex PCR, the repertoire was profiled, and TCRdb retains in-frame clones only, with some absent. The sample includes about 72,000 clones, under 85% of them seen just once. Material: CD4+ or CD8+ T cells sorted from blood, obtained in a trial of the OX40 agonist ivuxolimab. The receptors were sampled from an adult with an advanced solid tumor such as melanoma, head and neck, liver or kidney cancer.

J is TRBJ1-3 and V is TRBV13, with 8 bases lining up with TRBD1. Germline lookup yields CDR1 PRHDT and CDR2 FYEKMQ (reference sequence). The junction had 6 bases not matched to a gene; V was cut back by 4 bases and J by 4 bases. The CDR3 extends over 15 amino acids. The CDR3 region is CASSSQGAGGNTIYF. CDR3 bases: TGTGCCAGCAGCTCGCAGGGGGCAGGAGGAAACACCATATATTTT.

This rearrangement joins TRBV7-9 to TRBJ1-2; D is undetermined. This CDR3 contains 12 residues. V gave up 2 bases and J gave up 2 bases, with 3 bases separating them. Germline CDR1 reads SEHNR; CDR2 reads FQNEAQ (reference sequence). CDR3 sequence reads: CASSLQNYGYTF. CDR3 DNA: TGTGCCAGCAGCTTACAAAACTATGGCTACACCTTC.

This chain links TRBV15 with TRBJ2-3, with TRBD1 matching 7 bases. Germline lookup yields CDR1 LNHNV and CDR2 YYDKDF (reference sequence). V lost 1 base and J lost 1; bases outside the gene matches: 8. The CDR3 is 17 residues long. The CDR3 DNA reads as TGTGCCACCAGCAGAGTGGGACAGTGGCCTGGCACAGATACGCAGTATTTT. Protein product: CATSRVGQWPGTDTQYF.

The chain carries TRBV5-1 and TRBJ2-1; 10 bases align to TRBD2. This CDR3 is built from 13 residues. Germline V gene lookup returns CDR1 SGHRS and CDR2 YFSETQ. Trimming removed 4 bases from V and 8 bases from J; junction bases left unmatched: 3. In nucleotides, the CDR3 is TGCGCCAGCAGCCCGGGGACTAGCGATGAGCAGTTCTTC. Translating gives CASSPGTSDEQFF.

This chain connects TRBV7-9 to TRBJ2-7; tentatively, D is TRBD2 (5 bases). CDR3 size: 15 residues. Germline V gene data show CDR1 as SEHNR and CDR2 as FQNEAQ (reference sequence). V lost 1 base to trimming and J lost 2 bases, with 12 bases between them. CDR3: CASSLVSGVTYEQYF. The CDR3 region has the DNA TGTGCCAGCAGCTTAGTATCCGGGGTGACCTACGAGCAGTACTTC.

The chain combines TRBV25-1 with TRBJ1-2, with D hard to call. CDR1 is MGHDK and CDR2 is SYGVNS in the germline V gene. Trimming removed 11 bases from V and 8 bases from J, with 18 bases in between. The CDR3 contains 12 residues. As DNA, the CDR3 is TGTGCCTCCGGAGAGGGCGTAGTGGGCTACACCTTC. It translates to CASGEGVVGYTF.

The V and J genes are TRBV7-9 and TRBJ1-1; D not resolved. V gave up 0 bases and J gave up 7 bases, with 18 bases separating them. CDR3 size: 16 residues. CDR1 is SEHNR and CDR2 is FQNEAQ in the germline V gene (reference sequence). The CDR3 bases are TGTGCCAGCAGCTTAGCGCTAGGCAAGACGGCCTATGAAGCTTTCTTT. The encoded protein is CASSLALGKTAYEAFF.